The source of this T cell receptor (beta chain) is a study of identical twins. The study's findings and limits: Out-of-frame alpha sequences common to twins exhibited an excess of low generation probability. Abundant cord blood beta clonotypes carried fewer insertions; memory repertoires showed none.

Healthy Caucasian donors formed the entire cohort. This clonotype has more than one count but fewer than ten. The antigen remains undetermined. This CDR3 region has 14 residues. J lost 8 bases, V lost 5 bases, and 8 bases had no gene match. Germline assignment: CDR1 KGHDR and CDR2 SFDVKD. From the 5' RACE reads, TCRdb called clonotypes with MiXCR, one entry per CDR3 protein. The data hold about 890,000 distinct CDR3 sequences, with approximately 13% observed a single time. These data also formed part of another study, on yellow fever vaccine responses in identical twins. From that report: A vaccine T cell response that seemed partly convergent and partly personalized was reported in twins.

V is TRBV24-1 and J is TRBJ2-1; 7 bases line up with TRBD1. The sequenced material came from PBMCs. The source is a woman aged 18-30 years in good health. CDR3 nucleotides: TGTGCCACCAGTGGGGCAGGGGGTCTCGATGAGCAGTTCTTC. It specifies CATSGAGGLDEQFF.